This T cell receptor (beta chain) was documented in a study of Graves' ophthalmopathy and Graves' hyperthyroidism. The TCR beta CDR3 regions underwent amplification from RNA transcripts. The authors performed first-round RT-PCR with HTBI primers and then a second-round multiplex PCR. TCRdb reanalysed the multiplex PCR reads using MiXCR and keeps one entry per CDR3 protein. The repertoire consists of over 150,000 distinct CDR3 sequences, with around two fifths occurring once and the leading ten covering under 6.5%. This clonotype was picked up a small number of times. V was cut by 2 bases and J by 4 bases, with 14 bases left in between. Germline-derived CDR1 and CDR2 are WNHNN and SYGVQD (reference sequence). The CDR3 is made up of 15 amino acids. Moderate-to-severe activity, with CAS ≥3, NOSPECS ≥4 and duration under 3 months, characterized the donors with ophthalmopathy.

This sequence was found in a woman aged 40 to 50 with Graves' ophthalmopathy. The material sequenced was peripheral blood. This rearrangement joins TRBV10-1 to TRBJ1-1, with D possibly TRBD1 on 6 matching bases. CDR3 residues: CASSEGGRYGTEAFF. For the CDR3, the DNA is TGCGCCAGCAGTGAGGGGGGGCGGTATGGCACTGAAGCTTTCTTT.